Presented here are 23 T cell receptor beta chains from one specimen sequenced in a study of cytomegalovirus exposure and HLA in healthy donors. Primers: 60 Vbeta forward and 13 Jbeta reverse. Some clones are missing from TCRdb's copy, which holds only in-frame ones; the method was immunoSEQ multiplex PCR. The data hold about 73,000 clones, with roughly 80% observed a single time. Sequenced sample: PBMCs. Source of these receptors: a male donor in good health and CMV-seronegative.

For this clone: Other DNA sequences in this specimen translate into the identical CDR3. The V and J genes are TRBV5-1 and TRBJ2-1; D might be TRBD1 (5 bases). The CDR3 is 14 residues long. V shed 1 base and J shed 0 bases, with 5 bases lying between them. Looked up from germline, CDR1 is SGHRS and CDR2 is YFSETQ. The CDR3 sequence is CASSLQGSYNEQFF. The CDR3 DNA follows: TGCGCCAGCAGCTTGCAGGGCTCCTACAATGAGCAGTTCTTC.

V is TRBV15 and J is TRBJ1-5; 7 bases fit TRBD1. Trimming at V came to 7 bases and at J to 4 bases, leaving 10 bases not matched to a gene. Germline V lookup: CDR1 LNHNV, CDR2 YYDKDF (reference sequence). The CDR3 sequence is 15 residues long. The CDR3 nucleotides read TGTGCCACCAACAGGACTCAGGACAGGAATCAGCCCCAGCATTTT. Protein product: CATNRTQDRNQPQHF.

The chain links TRBV5-1 to TRBJ2-7; the D gene is possibly TRBD1 (6 bases). Trimming took 0 bases from V and 2 from J, leaving 9 bases between them. The CDR3 is 14 amino acids. The germline V gene encodes CDR1 SGHRS and CDR2 YFSETQ. CDR3 in DNA: TGCGCCAGCAGCTTGGATAGGGGGACCTACGAGCAGTACTTC. Translated: CASSLDRGTYEQYF.

This rearrangement joins TRBV2 to TRBJ2-3; tentative D call: TRBD2 (6 bases). Germline CDR1 and CDR2: SNHLY and FYNNEI. The CDR3 covers 13 residues. Trimming cost V 6 bases and J 6 bases, with 13 bases left between them. CDR3 loop: CASRKDGGDTQYF. The CDR3 DNA reads TGTGCCAGCAGAAAGGACGGAGGGGATACGCAGTATTTT.

This chain joins TRBV5-4 and TRBJ2-5; 8 positions match TRBD1. The germline V gene encodes CDR1 SGHNT and CDR2 YYREEE (reference sequence). CDR3 length equals 14 residues. With V trimmed by 4 bases and J by 5 bases, 7 bases remained unmatched. The CDR3 coding sequence is TGTGCCAGCAGCCCCCAGGGGGCTTGGGAGACCCAGTACTTC. Amino acids: CASSPQGAWETQYF. Based on the CDR3 plus reference TRBV5-4 and TRBJ2-5, the full variable domain is ETGVTQSPTHLIKTRGQQVTLRCSSQSGHNTVSWYQQALGQGPQFIFQYYREEENGRGNFPPRFSGLQFPNYSSELNVNALELDDSALYLCASSPQGAWETQYFGPGTRLLVL.

This chain joins TRBV5-4 and TRBJ2-7; maybe TRBD1 (6 bases). Germline lookup yields CDR1 SGHNT and CDR2 YYREEE (reference sequence). V was cut by 6 bases and J by 3 bases, with 13 bases left in between. The CDR3 has 13 amino acids. CDR3 nucleotide sequence: TGTGCCAGCAAAATGGACAGAAGCTACGAGCAGTACTTC. Amino acids: CASKMDRSYEQYF. The complete variable domain, with remaining parts taken from reference TRBV5-4 and TRBJ2-7, reads ETGVTQSPTHLIKTRGQQVTLRCSSQSGHNTVSWYQQALGQGPQFIFQYYREEENGRGNFPPRFSGLQFPNYSSELNVNALELDDSALYLCASKMDRSYEQYFGPGTRLTVT.

The chain employs TRBV30 and TRBJ1-5; 9 bases match TRBD1. The V and J ends lost 0 bases and 7 bases, in that order; junction bases with no gene match: 7. The CDR3 runs to 15 residues. Germline CDR1 reads GTSNPN; CDR2 reads SVGIG (reference sequence). CDR3 bases: TGTGCCTGGAGTGTTCCGGACAGGGGATGGCAGCCCCAGCATTTT. Translating gives CAWSVPDRGWQPQHF.

In this sample, this clone turned up a few times. The rearrangement joins TRBV10-2 to TRBJ2-5; possible D gene TRBD1, 6 bases. Trimming took 6 bases from V and 0 from J, leaving 11 bases between them. The CDR3 totals 14 residues. Germline-derived CDR1 and CDR2 are WSHSY and SAAADI. The chain's CDR3 is CASRGWTDQETQYF. DNA for the CDR3: TGCGCCAGCAGAGGATGGACAGACCAAGAGACCCAGTACTTC.

This chain connects TRBV7-9 to TRBJ2-7; the D gene is possibly TRBD2 (7 bases). This CDR3 has 15 amino acids. Per the germline V gene, CDR1 is SEHNR and CDR2 is FQNEAQ (reference sequence). Between the trimmed V and J ends, which lost 5 bases and 3 bases, there was a span of 17 bases. This CDR3 is CASSTAGAGGYEQYF. The CDR3, as DNA: TGTGCCAGCAGCACCGCGGGGGCAGGCGGCTACGAGCAGTACTTC.

The chain is built from TRBV7-9 and TRBJ1-1; TRBD1 matches at 8 bases. This CDR3 spans 16 amino acids. J lost 1 base, V lost 5 bases, and 9 bases had no gene match. CDR1 is SEHNR, CDR2 FQNEAQ, per germline (reference sequence). CDR3: CASSRAGGIRNTEAFF. In nucleotides, the CDR3 is TGTGCCAGCAGCCGAGCAGGGGGCATAAGGAACACTGAAGCTTTCTTT.

The chain has TRBV7-6 and TRBJ2-1; no firm D call. Trimming shortened V by 3 bases and J by 4 bases, and 10 bases separated the two germline ends. The CDR3 extends over 14 amino acids. Looked up from germline, CDR1 is SGHVS and CDR2 is FNYEAQ. CDR3 in DNA: TGTGCCAGCAGCTTTCAGACATCTTACAATGAGCAGTTCTTC. Translated: CASSFQTSYNEQFF.

V is TRBV2 and J is TRBJ2-5, with D uncertain. The DNA end favors TRBJ2-7, so the J call may be wrong. The germline gives CDR1 SNHLY, CDR2 FYNNEI. The CDR3 contains 10 residues. The CDR3 DNA is TGTGCCAGCAGTCTCTACGAGCAGTACTTC. As protein: CASSLYEQYF.

The chain is built from TRBV27 and TRBJ1-2, with a possible D match to TRBD1 (5 bases). The germline V gene has CDR1 MNHEY and CDR2 SMNVEV (reference sequence). V lost 1 base to trimming and J lost 4 bases, with 13 bases between them. This CDR3 has 15 amino acids. CDR3 bases: TGTGCCAGCAGTTTATACCCCGGGGGAGGCTATGGCTACACCTTC. This gives the protein CASSLYPGGGYGYTF.

On this clone: The junction does not match germline at one end; this may be a read error. Here the CDR3 reads CASSEGHSISAGYPF. As DNA, the CDR3 is TGCGCCAGCAGCGAGGGACACTCCATCAGCGCTGGCTACCCCTTC. V is TRBV5-1 and J is TRBJ1-2; D might be TRBD1 (6 bases). CDR1 is SGHRS and CDR2 is YFSETQ in the germline V gene. The CDR3 is 15 residues long.

The chain combines TRBV4-1 with TRBJ2-1; D ambiguous. CDR3 size: 12 residues. Deletions cut 3 bases from V and 9 bases from J, with 9 bases between. Germline CDR1 reads MGHRA; CDR2 reads YSYEKL. The CDR3 DNA is TGCGCCAGCAGCCACGCACGAGGTGAGCAGTTCTTC. The encoded protein is CASSHARGEQFF.

This clone was seen a few times. The chain combines TRBV2 with TRBJ2-7, with D possibly being TRBD2 (5 bases). Per the germline V gene, CDR1 is SNHLY and CDR2 is FYNNEI. Deletions cut 7 bases from V and 12 bases from J, with 16 bases between. The CDR3 has 11 amino acids. The CDR3 nucleotides read TGTGCCAGCACGGCACTAGGCGGTCTGTACTTC. As protein: CASTALGGLYF.

The V and J genes are TRBV7-6 and TRBJ2-1; 10 bases are a match to TRBD2. In germline, CDR1 is SGHVS, CDR2 FNYEAQ. V shed 3 bases and J 9 bases; nucleotides not matched to a gene: 8. The CDR3 covers 15 residues. This CDR3 reads CASSLLVASGGEQFF. The CDR3 nucleotides read TGTGCCAGCAGCTTGCTGGTTGCTAGCGGGGGTGAGCAGTTCTTC.

The chain uses TRBV7-2 and TRBJ2-7; D gene uncertain. With 4 bases removed from V and 2 bases from J, the gap between germline ends came to 6 bases. This CDR3 has 12 amino acids. Germline V gives CDR1 SGHTA, CDR2 FQGNSA. The CDR3 coding sequence is TGTGCCAGCAGCTCAAACACCTACGAGCAGTACTTC. Its protein product is CASSSNTYEQYF. Using reference TRBV7-2 and TRBJ2-7 for the parts outside the CDR3, the full variable domain is GAGVSQSPSNKVTEKGKDVELRCDPISGHTALYWYRQSLGQGLEFLIYFQGNSAPDKSGLPSDRFSAERTGGSVSTLTIQRTQQEDSAVYLCASSSNTYEQYFGPGTRLTVT.

The rearrangement links TRBV27 to TRBJ2-1; 13 bases are a match to TRBD2. After removal of 0 bases from V and 4 bases from J, the junction contained 9 bases not matched to a gene. The germline V gene has CDR1 MNHEY and CDR2 SMNVEV (reference sequence). CDR3 size: 19 residues. The CDR3 protein is CASSLSRRTSGGKYNEQFF. CDR3 sequence (DNA): TGTGCCAGCAGTTTATCGCGACGGACTAGCGGGGGTAAGTACAATGAGCAGTTCTTC.

The chain joins TRBV5-1 to TRBJ1-2; 7 bases match TRBD1. Trimming at V came to 0 bases and at J to 4 bases, leaving 6 bases not matched to a gene. Germline CDR1 is SGHRS and CDR2 is YFSETQ. This CDR3 is built from 15 residues. CDR3 amino acids: CASSLGQGDVYGYTF. In nucleotides, the CDR3 is TGCGCCAGCAGCTTGGGTCAGGGGGATGTCTATGGCTACACCTTC.

The chain carries TRBV7-2 and TRBJ1-1; D is perhaps TRBD1 (6 bases). V was clipped by 5 bases and J by 0 bases, with 13 bases between them. This CDR3 is built from 15 residues. Germline loops: CDR1 SGHTA, CDR2 FQGNSA. As DNA, the CDR3 is TGTGCCAGCAGCGATCACAGGGCACTGAACACTGAAGCTTTCTTT. It is translated as CASSDHRALNTEAFF.

CDR3 nucleotides: TGTGCCAGCAGTCAAAGCAATCAGCCCCAGCATTTT. Translating it yields CASSQSNQPQHF. This chain uses TRBV28 with TRBJ1-5, with D hard to call. Germline V gene lookup returns CDR1 MDHEN and CDR2 SYDVKM. The CDR3 is 12 residues long. V was trimmed by 5 bases and J by 1 base, leaving 3 bases between them. The full variable domain, with the rest looked up from reference TRBV28 and TRBJ1-5, is DVKVTQSSRYLVKRTGEKVFLECVQDMDHENMFWYRQDPGLGLRLIYFSYDVKMKEKGDIPEGYSVSREKKERFSLILESASTNQTSMYLCASSQSNQPQHFGDGTRLSIL.

This clone came up once. Here the CDR3 reads CAISGTGENSPLHF. CDR3 DNA: TGTGCCATCAGTGGGACGGGAGAGAATTCACCCCTCCACTTT. The chain uses TRBV10-3 and TRBJ1-6; no reliable D call. Deletions cut 4 bases from V and 7 bases from J, with 11 bases between. CDR3 length: 14 amino acids. CDR1 is ENHRY, CDR2 SYGVKD, per germline.